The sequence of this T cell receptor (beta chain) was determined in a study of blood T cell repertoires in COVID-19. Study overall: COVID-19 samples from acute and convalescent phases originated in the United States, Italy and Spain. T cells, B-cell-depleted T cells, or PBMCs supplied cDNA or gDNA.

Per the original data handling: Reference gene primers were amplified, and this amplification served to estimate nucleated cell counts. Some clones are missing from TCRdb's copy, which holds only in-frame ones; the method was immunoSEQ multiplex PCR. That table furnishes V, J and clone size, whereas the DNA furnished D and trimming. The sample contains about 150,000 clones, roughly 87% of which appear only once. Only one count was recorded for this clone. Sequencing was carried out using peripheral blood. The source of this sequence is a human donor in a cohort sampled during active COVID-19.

CDR3 nucleotides: TGCGCCAGCAGTACAGCTTTCCAAGAGACCCAGTACTTC. Translating it yields CASSTAFQETQYF. The chain recombines TRBV5-1 with TRBJ2-5; no firm D call. Trimming stripped 5 bases from V and 1 base from J, with 9 bases between. The CDR3 covers 13 residues. Germline V gene sequence: CDR1 SGHRS, CDR2 YFSETQ.